This T cell receptor (beta chain) emerged from a study of blood T cell repertoires in COVID-19. As for the study in general: The United States, Italy and Spain were the sources of the acute and convalescent COVID-19 samples.

CDR1 is MNHNS and CDR2 is SASEGT in the germline V gene. This CDR3 has 14 amino acids. J lost 3 bases, V lost 3 bases, and 4 bases had no gene match. Per the original data handling: Estimation of nucleated cell counts relied on the amplification of reference gene primers. Generated by immunoSEQ multiplex PCR, the TCRdb table keeps only in-frame clones and is missing some. V and J calls and clone size come straight from that table; D and trimming were deduced from the DNA. The top ten hold about a sixth of the sample, which has tens of thousands of clones, around 82% seen once. Sample: peripheral blood. This receptor was obtained from a woman in her sixties or seventies with acute or convalescent COVID-19. This chain joins TRBV6-1 and TRBJ1-1, with 7 positions matching TRBD1. The CDR3 nucleotides read TGTGCCAGCAGTGACAGGGGGGCGGACACTGAAGCTTTCTTT. It yields the protein CASSDRGADTEAFF.